These T cell receptor beta chains were read from a single sample in a study of blood T cell repertoires in COVID-19. Data came from immunoSEQ multiplex PCR; TCRdb stores just in-frame clones and leaves some out. The repertoire consists of 90,000 or so clones, with approximately 88% occurring once and the leading ten covering 5.2%. The sequenced material came from peripheral blood. The receptors stem from a man aged 55 to 70 with COVID-19, enrolled during active disease. Each CDR3 is given with its conserved first and last residue. The D gene is left open where the match is weak. Some rows mark clone size as missing; the rest say once, few, many or name a class of expanded clone.

V	size	length	D	J	DNA	CDR3
TRBV6-2/TRBV6-3	.	13	.	TRBJ2-7	TGTGCCAGCAGTTACTTCAGGGAAGACGAGCAGTACTTC	CASSYFREDEQYF
TRBV18	.	16	TRBD2	TRBJ2-1	TGTGCCAGCTCACCAGGAAGCGGGAGGGGAGGGAATGAGCAGTTCTTC	CASSPGSGRGGNEQFF
TRBV5-8	.	19	TRBD1	TRBJ1-5	TGTGCCAGCAGTTCCCGGGACAGGGACGTTTTAGGATTAGGTCAGCCCCAGCATTTT	CASSSRDRDVLGLGQPQHF
TRBV28	.	14	.	TRBJ1-4	TGTGCCGCCAAACTCCAACCGGGATCCGAAAAACTGTTTTTT	CAAKLQPGSEKLFF
TRBV7-3	.	15	.	TRBJ2-7	TGTGCCAGCAGCTTAGGGGCGGGACCATCCTACGAGCAGTACTTC	CASSLGAGPSYEQYF
TRBV11-3	.	13	.	TRBJ2-7	TGTGCCAGCAGCTCCGGGGAACAGAACGAGCAGTACTTC	CASSSGEQNEQYF
TRBV29-1	once	17	TRBD1	TRBJ2-6	TGCAGCGTTGAGGACAGGGGGCGATCCCCTGGGGCCAACGTCCTGACTTTC	CSVEDRGRSPGANVLTF
TRBV25-1	once	13	.	TRBJ2-7	TGTGCCAGCAGTGAGGGACACCTCTACGAGCAGTACTTC	CASSEGHLYEQYF
TRBV19	.	17	.	TRBJ1-1	TGTGCCAGTAGTACCCGGGACAACGGCGTAAAAAACACTGAAGCTTTCTTT	CASSTRDNGVKNTEAFF
TRBV6-5	once	14	TRBD1	TRBJ2-1	TGTGCCAGCAGCATGGGACAGGAGGGCAATGAGCAGTTCTTC	CASSMGQEGNEQFF
TRBV3-1/TRBV3-2	.	15	TRBD1	TRBJ1-6	TGTGCCAGCAGCCAAGAACAGGGGTCGAATTCACCCCTCCACTTT	CASSQEQGSNSPLHF
TRBV19	.	16	.	TRBJ2-2	TGTGCCAGTAGTGGGGCAGGGACACATTACACCGGGGAGCTGTTTTTT	CASSGAGTHYTGELFF
TRBV3-1/TRBV3-2	.	14	.	TRBJ1-1	TGTGCCAGCAGCCATCTGGACAGGAACACTGAAGCTTTCTTT	CASSHLDRNTEAFF
TRBV7-3	.	13	.	TRBJ2-7	TGTGCCAGCAGCTTAGGGGGAGGCGACGAGCAGTACTTC	CASSLGGGDEQYF
TRBV4-1	.	12	.	TRBJ1-2	TGCGCCAGCAGCTTGCGTGCCTATGGCTACACCTTC	CASSLRAYGYTF
TRBV9	.	15	TRBD1	TRBJ1-1	TGTGCCAGCAGCGTAGAAACAGGGGTGGGCACTGAAGCTTTCTTT	CASSVETGVGTEAFF
TRBV11-2	.	16	.	TRBJ2-7	TGTGCCAGCAGCCCCACCCGGGGAGAACCGAGATACGAGCAGTACTTC	CASSPTRGEPRYEQYF
TRBV29-1	few	10	.	TRBJ2-2	TGCAGCCATTCCACCGGGGAGCTGTTTTTT	CSHSTGELFF
TRBV11-3	.	16	TRBD2	TRBJ2-1	TGTGCCAGCAACCTGGGAGCTAGCGGGAGGGCCAGTGAGCAGTTCTTC	CASNLGASGRASEQFF
TRBV11-2	.	18	TRBD1	TRBJ2-1	TGTGCCAGCAGCTCCCTGGGTCAGGGGGCGCTCCTAGGGAATGAGCAGTTCTTC	CASSSLGQGALLGNEQFF
TRBV12-1	.	15	.	TRBJ1-5	TGTGCCAGCAGCTTTTTTAGGGGCCTCAATCAGCCCCAGCATTTT	CASSFFRGLNQPQHF
TRBV4-3	.	13	.	TRBJ2-1	TGCGCCAGCAGCCCAGCAGAGGTAAATGAGCAGTTCTTC	CASSPAEVNEQFF
TRBV12-5	.	15	.	TRBJ2-1	TGTGCTAGTGGTACCTTTCTAGTAGTCCGCAATGAGCAGTTCTTC	CASGTFLVVRNEQFF
TRBV27	.	11	.	TRBJ2-7	TGTGCCAGCAGCGGTAACTACGAGCAGTACTTC	CASSGNYEQYF
TRBV21-1	.	17	.	TRBJ2-7	TGTGCCAGCAGCAAAACTGGGACAGTGAGGAGCTCCTACGAGCAGTACTTC	CASSKTGTVRSSYEQYF
TRBV29-1	.	13	TRBD1	TRBJ1-1	TGCAGCGTGCACCGGGACAGGAACACTGAAGCTTTCTTT	CSVHRDRNTEAFF
TRBV12-3/TRBV12-4	.	12	.	TRBJ2-5	TGTGCCAGCAGTTCGTATCTAGAGACCCAGTACTTC	CASSSYLETQYF
TRBV9	.	16	TRBD2	TRBJ2-2	TGTGCCAGCAGCGTGACTAGCGGGAGGATGGCCGGGGAGCTGTTTTTT	CASSVTSGRMAGELFF
TRBV27	.	15	TRBD1	TRBJ1-1	TGTGCCAGCCAGGACAGGCCTGGGCGGAACACTGAAGCTTTCTTT	CASQDRPGRNTEAFF
TRBV30	few	18	.	TRBJ1-6	TGTGCCTGGAGAGATGGAAGAAAGGGGGACTCCTATAATTCACCCCTCCACTTT	CAWRDGRKGDSYNSPLHF
TRBV11-3	once	17	TRBD2	TRBJ2-3	TGTGCCAGCAGCTTAGGGAGACTAGCGGCTAGCACAGATACGCAGTATTTT	CASSLGRLAASTDTQYF
TRBV30	once	14	.	TRBJ2-7	TGTGCCTGGAGTGTAAAGGGAGGCTCCTACGAGCAGTACTTC	CAWSVKGGSYEQYF
TRBV11-2	.	15	TRBD1	TRBJ2-7	TGTGCCAGCAGCTCCCCGGGACAGGGGTTCCGCGAGCAGTACTTC	CASSSPGQGFREQYF
TRBV25-1	.	15	.	TRBJ1-2	TGTGCCAGCAGTGAACCGGGAGGGGGAAGGAATGGCTACACCTTC	CASSEPGGGRNGYTF
TRBV5-1	.	16	.	TRBJ2-2	TGCGCCAGCAGCTTGGAGGGGTCGGAGCACACCGGGGAGCTGTTTTTT	CASSLEGSEHTGELFF
TRBV6-5	.	14	TRBD1	TRBJ2-7	TGTGCCAGCACCAAAGGACAGGGCTGGTACGAGCAGTACTTC	CASTKGQGWYEQYF
TRBV6-4	.	15	TRBD2	TRBJ2-1	TGTGCCAGCAGCGGGACTAGCGCTAAATACAATGAGCAGTTCTTC	CASSGTSAKYNEQFF
TRBV9	.	20	TRBD2	TRBJ2-1	TGTGCCAGCAGCGTGTCCAGCTCCTACCCGGGACTAGCGTCCTACAATGAGCAGTTCTTC	CASSVSSSYPGLASYNEQFF
TRBV5-1	.	17	TRBD1	TRBJ1-4	TGCGCCAGCAGCCCTCGTGGACAGGCAAAGACCGGTGAAAAACTGTTTTTT	CASSPRGQAKTGEKLFF
TRBV28	.	11	.	TRBJ2-3	TGTGCCAGCACCCGGGTGGATACGCAGTATTTT	CASTRVDTQYF
TRBV27	.	14	TRBD1	TRBJ1-5	TGTGCCAGACACGACAGGGCGGACAATCAGCCCCAGCATTTT	CARHDRADNQPQHF
TRBV27	.	11	.	TRBJ2-1	TGTGCCAGCAGTCGCGTCGGTGAGCAGTTCTTC	CASSRVGEQFF
TRBV6-5	.	15	.	TRBJ1-2	TGTGCCAGCAGTTACTCCGGTTCCAGGGGCTATGGCTACACCTTC	CASSYSGSRGYGYTF
TRBV27	.	13	TRBD1	TRBJ2-7	TGTGCCAGCAGTTCCTTAGACAGGGTCGAGCAGTACTTC	CASSSLDRVEQYF
TRBV6-1	.	17	.	TRBJ2-3	TGTGCCAGCAGTGAACGCGGTGGAGTGGAAATTGTGGATACGCAGTATTTT	CASSERGGVEIVDTQYF
TRBV6-2/TRBV6-3	.	13	.	TRBJ2-3	TGTGCCAGCAGTCCACAGAACACAGATACGCAGTATTTT	CASSPQNTDTQYF
TRBV4-1	.	16	.	TRBJ1-5	TGCGCCAGCAGCCAAGAATTCGGGACACTATATCAGCCCCAGCATTTT	CASSQEFGTLYQPQHF
TRBV28	once	15	.	TRBJ1-1	TGTGCCAGCAGTAGCATGTCAGGGGTGAACACTGAAGCTTTCTTT	CASSSMSGVNTEAFF
TRBV11-2	.	14	.	TRBJ1-1	TGTGCCAGCAGCTTAGGGCAGGGGATAACTGAAGCTTTCTTT	CASSLGQGITEAFF
TRBV11-3	.	17	TRBD2	TRBJ2-1	TGTGCCAGCAGTCCGGGAGGGGAGCGGCCCTCCTACAATGAGCAGTTCTTC	CASSPGGERPSYNEQFF
TRBV15	.	14	TRBD1	TRBJ1-1	TGTGCCACCAGCTTGGACAGGGCGAACACTGAAGCTTTCTTT	CATSLDRANTEAFF
TRBV5-5	.	14	.	TRBJ2-7	TGTGCCAGCAGCTTTTCCAGCGAGCTAGGCGAGCAGTACTTC	CASSFSSELGEQYF